Below, one T cell receptor (beta chain) is given with its context. No antigen is known for it. These data belong to a study of response to subunit inactivated influenza vaccine. Study outcomes and limitations: The study's authors posited that every seasonal influenza vaccination enlists few new T cells.

Each CDR3 protein is one row after TCRdb ran MiXCR on the RT-PCR reads. The table includes a few hundred thousand distinct CDR3 sequences, roughly 7.9% detected once. Per the germline V gene, CDR1 is LGHDT and CDR2 is YNNKEL (reference sequence). Trimming pared 4 bases from V and 2 bases from J, leaving 18 bases between. This CDR3 comprises 16 residues. Specimen: PBMCs from blood, collected less than 30 months after vaccination. This receptor was obtained from a man between 50 and 75 years old who received an inactivated influenza vaccine. The V gene is TRBV3-1, the J gene TRBJ2-7; TRBD2 is a possible D gene (5 bases). For the CDR3, the DNA is TGTGCCAGCAGCCCCCTTGGATCTCTCGGGACCTACGAGCAGTACTTC. Translation: CASSPLGSLGTYEQYF.